These 30 T cell receptor beta chains originate from one sample sequenced in a study of vaccination effects on CD4 cells after COVID-19 (dated by TCRdb to 2021 to 2024). The library was generated by the immunoSEQ multiplex PCR assay. As stored in TCRdb, this immuneACCESS dataset retains in-frame rearrangements with V and J assigned. A fraction of the clones does not appear; measured against another copy, unresolved V genes explain less than half of the discrepancy, and the remainder lacks a known reason. The sample table holds 20,000 to 25,000 clones, of which roughly 80% were seen once. The top ten constitute less than 20% of the sample. These receptors are not linked to any known antigen. In the ViraFEST assay, PBMC were stimulated with viral peptide pools, and TCR sequencing was then used to find antigen-specific CD4+ T cell clonotypes based on their expansion. After approximately eleven days of culture, CD4+ T cells were isolated with the EasySep CD4+ T cell isolation kit. Negative nucleocapsid antibody results before and after vaccination confirmed that the healthy vaccine recipients had no prior SARS-CoV-2 infection.

The input for sequencing was CD4+ T cells from PBMCs cultured with HCoV-NL63 spike peptides, taken before COVID-19 vaccination. The cell subset or site label corresponds to: HCoV-NL63 spike overlapping peptide pool stimulation. These TCRs come from a human donor who received a COVID-19 vaccine.

This clone was picked up a small number of times. The chain has TRBV11-3 and TRBJ2-1; TRBD2 agrees at 8 bases. J was trimmed by 2 bases and V by 3 bases; bases with no gene match: 3. The CDR3 totals 15 residues. Germline CDR1 SGHNT, CDR2 YENEEA. The CDR3 reads CASSFSGGPYNEQFF. In DNA, the CDR3 is TGTGCCAGCAGCTTCAGCGGGGGCCCCTACAATGAGCAGTTCTTC.

This clone was seen more than once but under ten times. V and J are TRBV30 and TRBJ1-1; 7 nucleotides agree with TRBD1. This CDR3 is built from 15 residues. Germline CDR1 is GTSNPN and CDR2 is SVGIG (reference sequence). V lost 4 bases, J lost 3 bases, and 11 bases stayed unmatched. This chain's CDR3 is CAWTIPDRRDTEAFF. Written as DNA, the CDR3 is TGTGCCTGGACGATCCCGGACAGGCGGGACACTGAAGCTTTCTTT. The entire variable domain, with the rest obtained from reference TRBV30 and TRBJ1-1, is as follows: SQTIHQWPATLVQPVGSPLSLECTVEGTSNPNLYWYRQAAGRGLQLLFYSVGIGQISSEVPQNLSASRPQDRQFILSSKKLLLSDSGFYLCAWTIPDRRDTEAFFGQGTRLTVV.

This chain links TRBV9 with TRBJ2-2, with D possibly matching TRBD1 (6 bases). The CDR3 sequence is 15 residues long. Trimming took off 1 base at V and 6 bases at J, with 13 bases between the two ends. Germline CDR1 and CDR2: SGDLS and YYNGEE. The CDR3 sequence: CASSVTGPSPGELFF. CDR3 nucleotides: TGTGCCAGCAGCGTAACAGGGCCCTCGCCCGGGGAGCTGTTTTTT.

This chain uses TRBV18 with TRBJ2-3, with a tentative D call TRBD2 (7 bases). Between the trimmed V and J ends, which lost 5 bases and 3 bases, there was a span of 15 bases. The length of the CDR3 is 15 residues. Germline CDR1 reads KGHSH; CDR2 reads LQKENI. The CDR3 is CASSSWGGQTDTQYF. CDR3 bases: TGTGCCAGCTCATCGTGGGGGGGCCAAACAGATACGCAGTATTTT.

The V call is TRBV6-5, the J call TRBJ1-2; D not resolved. V lost 4 bases and J lost 5, with 17 bases in between. The CDR3 extends over 15 amino acids. The germline gives CDR1 MNHEY, CDR2 SVGAGI. The CDR3 DNA sequence: TGTGCCAGCAGTTCCCTCAGTGTTGGCCAATATGGCTACACCTTC. This codes for CASSSLSVGQYGYTF.

The chain recombines TRBV28 with TRBJ1-2; TRBD1 agrees at 7 bases. J lost 4 bases, V lost 5 bases, and 7 bases had no gene match. The CDR3 loop spans 14 amino acids. Germline-derived CDR1 and CDR2 are MDHEN and SYDVKM. The CDR3 reads CASSRQGSIYGYTF. CDR3 coding DNA: TGTGCCAGCAGTAGACAGGGCTCGATCTATGGCTACACCTTC.

The chain combines TRBV5-1 with TRBJ2-6; tentatively, D is TRBD1 (7 bases). This CDR3 spans 17 amino acids. CDR1 is SGHRS and CDR2 is YFSETQ in the germline V gene. The V end lost 4 bases, the J end lost 4 bases, and 18 bases lay between the germline ends. The CDR3 DNA sequence: TGCGCCAGCAGCCTCATGGAGGGGGCGGGCGGGGCCAACGTCCTGACTTTC. Residues: CASSLMEGAGGANVLTF.

In this sample, this clone turned up once. The chain recombines TRBV18 with TRBJ2-3; D might be TRBD1 or TRBD2, each matching 5 bases. Between the trimmed V and J ends, which lost 2 bases and 4 bases, there was a span of 16 bases. In germline, CDR1 is KGHSH, CDR2 LQKENI. There are 16 residues in the CDR3. The CDR3 bases are TGTGCCAGCTCACCAACAGTGGGGACGACGGCAGATACGCAGTATTTT. As protein: CASSPTVGTTADTQYF.

This chain connects TRBV6-4 to TRBJ1-5; maybe TRBD1 (5 bases). This CDR3 is built from 13 residues. Germline CDR1 MRHNA, CDR2 SNTAGT. V was trimmed by 0 bases and J by 7 bases, leaving 7 bases between them. The CDR3 protein is CASSDSEGQPQHF. As DNA, the CDR3 is TGTGCCAGCAGTGACTCGGAGGGGCAGCCCCAGCATTTT.

The V and J genes are TRBV12-3 or TRBV12-4 and TRBJ1-6, with a tentative D call TRBD1 (6 bases). The CDR3 contains 13 residues. Trimming took off 6 bases at V and 10 bases at J, with 13 bases between the two ends. DNA of the CDR3: TGTGCCAGCAGAGGGGGGGCAGGATCACCCCTCCACTTT. Protein sequence: CASRGGAGSPLHF.

J is TRBJ2-7 and V is TRBV5-1; no firm D call. Trimming left V 5 bases short and J 4 bases short, with 13 bases between. This CDR3 has 13 residues. Germline CDR1 and CDR2: SGHRS and YFSETQ. CDR3 region: CASRRSLNYEQYF. The CDR3 coding sequence is TGCGCCAGCAGACGGAGCCTGAATTACGAGCAGTACTTC.

V and J are TRBV29-1 and TRBJ2-7, with TRBD2 matching over 7 bases. Germline CDR1 SQVTM, CDR2 ANQGSEA. V gave up 5 bases and J gave up 2 bases; unmatched junction bases: 12. CDR3 length: 15 residues. This CDR3 is CSVMAPLADTYEQYF. The CDR3 DNA reads TGCAGCGTTATGGCCCCTCTAGCGGATACCTACGAGCAGTACTTC.

The rearrangement links TRBV18 to TRBJ1-2; possibly TRBD1 for D (6 bases). The germline CDR1 and CDR2 sequences are KGHSH and LQKENI. Trimming shortened V by 4 bases and J by 6 bases, and 15 bases separated the two germline ends. The CDR3 is 14 residues long. The CDR3 loop reads CASSLGGQKDGYTF. CDR3 DNA: TGTGCCAGCTCACTGGGGGGGCAGAAGGATGGCTACACCTTC. Full variable domain (missing parts from reference TRBV18 and TRBJ1-2): NAGVMQNPRHLVRRRGQEARLRCSPMKGHSHVYWYRQLPEEGLKFMVYLQKENIIDESGMPKERFSAEFPKEGPSILRIQQVVRGDSAAYFCASSLGGQKDGYTFGSGTRLTVV.

The chain employs TRBV5-1 and TRBJ1-4, with a weak D call TRBD1 (6 bases). Trimming removed 0 bases from V and 0 bases from J, with 6 bases in between. Germline CDR1 reads SGHRS; CDR2 reads YFSETQ. The CDR3 totals 15 residues. Here the CDR3 DNA reads TGCGCCAGCAGCTTGGCAGGGGCAACTAATGAAAAACTGTTTTTT. Its protein is CASSLAGATNEKLFF.

This clone was counted a few times. The rearrangement links TRBV7-2 to TRBJ1-2; 9 nucleotides align to TRBD1. The germline gives CDR1 SGHTA, CDR2 FQGNSA. This CDR3 region has 14 residues. The V and J ends lost 5 bases and 4 bases, in that order; junction bases with no gene match: 5. The CDR3 here is CASSPDRGFYGYTF. The CDR3 DNA follows: TGTGCCAGCAGCCCGGACAGGGGCTTCTATGGCTACACCTTC.

The CDR3 DNA is TGTGCCAGCAGCCAAGATGGTCGGGGGCGCACTGAAGCTTTCTTT. Translating it yields CASSQDGRGRTEAFF. V and J are TRBV3-1 (or the pseudogene TRBV3-2) and TRBJ1-1, with a possible D match to TRBD1 (6 bases). This CDR3 has 15 residues. Trimming stripped 0 bases from V and 4 bases from J, with 12 bases between. Germline CDR1 reads LGHDT; CDR2 reads YNNKEL (reference sequence).

The chain uses TRBV11-1 and TRBJ1-1, with a possible D match to TRBD1 (6 bases). Trimming stripped 4 bases from V and 8 bases from J, with 11 bases between. CDR1 and CDR2 from the germline V gene are SGHAT and FQDESV (reference sequence). This CDR3 has 12 residues. The CDR3 here is CASSSQGLEAFF. Here the CDR3 DNA reads TGTGCCAGCAGCTCCCAGGGGTTAGAAGCTTTCTTT.

V is TRBV11-2 and J is TRBJ2-5; 10 nucleotides match TRBD2. V shed 6 bases and J 7 bases; nucleotides not matched to a gene: 11. The CDR3 runs 15 residues. CDR1 is SGHAT, CDR2 FQNNGV, per germline. The CDR3 loop is CASSHEAGGAATQYF. The CDR3, as DNA: TGTGCCAGCAGTCACGAAGCGGGGGGGGCTGCGACCCAGTACTTC. Together with reference TRBV11-2 and TRBJ2-5, the CDR3 gives the full variable domain: EAGVAQSPRYKIIEKRQSVAFWCNPISGHATLYWYQQILGQGPKLLIQFQNNGVVDDSQLPKDRFSAERLKGVDSTLKIQPAKLEDSAVYLCASSHEAGGAATQYFGPGTRLLVL.

This clone was counted only a few times. The chain couples TRBV24-1 to TRBJ2-7; D not certain. The CDR3 is made up of 13 amino acids. V lost 4 bases, J lost 2 bases, and 8 bases lay in between. Germline V lookup: CDR1 KGHDR, CDR2 SFDVKD. The CDR3 DNA follows: TGTGCCACCAGTGACCATCTTCCCTACGAGCAGTACTTC. Protein: CATSDHLPYEQYF.

This clone came up once. The V and J genes are TRBV7-2 and TRBJ2-7, with 13 positions matching TRBD2. CDR1 SGHTA and CDR2 FQGNSA come from the germline V gene. The CDR3 has 17 residues. V shed 3 bases and J 1 base; nucleotides not matched to a gene: 6. CDR3 nucleotide sequence: TGTGCCAGCAGCTTGCGGGGACTAGCGGGACTTTCCTACGAGCAGTACTTC. Residues: CASSLRGLAGLSYEQYF.

The chain has TRBV27 and TRBJ2-1; TRBD2 aligns across 12 bases. The CDR3 consists of 17 residues. V lost 2 bases, J lost 7 bases, and 9 bases stayed unmatched. Germline CDR1 MNHEY, CDR2 SMNVEV (reference sequence). For the CDR3, the DNA is TGTGCCAGCAGTTTACCTAGGACTAGCGGGGATGTTAATGAGCAGTTCTTC. Translation gives CASSLPRTSGDVNEQFF.

The V and J genes are TRBV7-2 and TRBJ1-2; a weak D match, TRBD1 (5 bases). V was cut by 1 base and J by 4 bases, with 16 bases left in between. This CDR3 has 16 amino acids. Germline V gene sequence: CDR1 SGHTA, CDR2 FQGNSA. The CDR3 sequence: CASSLGAGGRGYGYTF. The CDR3 DNA reads TGTGCCAGCAGCTTAGGTGCCGGGGGTCGGGGCTATGGCTACACCTTC. Looking up the rest from reference TRBV7-2 and TRBJ1-2 gives the full variable domain: GAGVSQSPSNKVTEKGKDVELRCDPISGHTALYWYRQSLGQGLEFLIYFQGNSAPDKSGLPSDRFSAERTGGSVSTLTIQRTQQEDSAVYLCASSLGAGGRGYGYTFGSGTRLTVV.

This chain joins TRBV7-9 and TRBJ1-1, with unresolved D. Germline-derived CDR1 and CDR2 are SEHNR and FQNEAQ (reference sequence). The CDR3 length is 17 residues. V was clipped by 1 base and J by 2 bases, with 17 bases between them. The CDR3 DNA is TGTGCCAGCAGCTTAGGGGTAAATCTCTTGCTAAACACTGAAGCTTTCTTT. Translating it yields CASSLGVNLLLNTEAFF.

This chain uses TRBV21-1 with TRBJ2-7; TRBD1 reflects the table's D call only, with no check against the DNA. TRBV21-1 is a pseudogene locus. This CDR3 has 15 residues. The CDR3 spells CASSKTREGGYEQYF. In nucleotides, the CDR3 is TGTGCCAGCAGCAAAACCAGGGAAGGCGGTTACGAGCAGTACTTC.

The genes are TRBV6-5 and TRBJ1-4, with a tentative D call TRBD1 (6 bases). Germline CDR1 reads MNHEY; CDR2 reads SVGAGI. Trimming pared 5 bases from V and 0 bases from J, leaving 7 bases between. The CDR3 is 14 residues long. The CDR3 sequence is CASSTGSTNEKLFF. As DNA, the CDR3 is TGTGCCAGCAGTACAGGGTCAACTAATGAAAAACTGTTTTTT.

By share of the sample, this clone is hyperexpanded (1% or more). The rearrangement uses TRBV5-1 and TRBJ2-7, with TRBD1 matching over 8 bases. Per the germline V gene, CDR1 is SGHRS and CDR2 is YFSETQ. This CDR3 contains 16 residues. Germline trimming cut 4 bases from V and 0 bases from J; bases unmatched to any gene: 9. The CDR3 bases are TGCGCCAGCAGCAGAACCCCCGGGACAGGCTCCTACGAGCAGTACTTC. Amino acid sequence: CASSRTPGTGSYEQYF.

The CDR3 nucleotides read TGTGCCAGCAGCCCTCAGCGGGAGAGGACTGGGAATGAGCAGTTCTTC. It translates to CASSPQRERTGNEQFF. The rearrangement joins TRBV7-8 to TRBJ2-1; 8 bases agree with TRBD2. The CDR3 totals 16 residues. Germline V CDR1 and CDR2: SGHVS, FQNEAQ. Trimming removed 5 bases from V and 7 bases from J; junction bases left unmatched: 13.

J is TRBJ2-5 and V is TRBV18; 9 bases are a match to TRBD1. CDR1 is KGHSH and CDR2 is LQKENI in the germline V gene. CDR3 length equals 17 residues. The J segment lost 7 bases and the V segment lost 3 bases, leaving 15 bases of the junction unmatched. In DNA, the CDR3 is TGTGCCAGCTCACCCGGGACAGGGAAGGTCGTATACGGGACCCAGTACTTC. Protein product: CASSPGTGKVVYGTQYF.

By frequency in the sample, this clone is medium-sized. V usage is TRBV4-2 and J usage is TRBJ2-1; D uncertain. The CDR3 spans 13 residues. From germline, CDR1 is LGHNA and CDR2 YNFKEQ. Between the trimmed V and J ends, which lost 0 bases and 10 bases, there was a span of 10 bases. The CDR3 DNA follows: TGTGCCAGCAGCCAAGAATGGGCAAACGAGCAGTTCTTC. It specifies CASSQEWANEQFF.

V is TRBV5-6 and J is TRBJ1-2, with D unresolved. The CDR3 spans 13 residues. Germline CDR1 and CDR2: SGHDT and YYEEEE. Trimming stripped 3 bases from V and 8 bases from J, with 14 bases between. As DNA, the CDR3 is TGTGCCAGCAGCTGGAACGGGCGGAGGGGCTACACCTTC. This sequence encodes CASSWNGRRGYTF.